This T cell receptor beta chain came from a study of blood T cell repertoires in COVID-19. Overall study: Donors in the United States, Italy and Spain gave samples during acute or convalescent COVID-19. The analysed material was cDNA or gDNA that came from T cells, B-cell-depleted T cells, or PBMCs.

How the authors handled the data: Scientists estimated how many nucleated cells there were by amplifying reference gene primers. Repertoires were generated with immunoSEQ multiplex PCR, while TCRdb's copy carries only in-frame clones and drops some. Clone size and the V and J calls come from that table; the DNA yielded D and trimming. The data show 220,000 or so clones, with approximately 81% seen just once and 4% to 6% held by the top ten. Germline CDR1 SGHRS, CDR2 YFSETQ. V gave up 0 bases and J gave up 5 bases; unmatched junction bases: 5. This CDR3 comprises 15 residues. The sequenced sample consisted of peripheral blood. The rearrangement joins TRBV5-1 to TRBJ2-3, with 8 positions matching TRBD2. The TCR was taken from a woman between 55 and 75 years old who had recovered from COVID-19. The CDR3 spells CASSLELAVEDTQYF. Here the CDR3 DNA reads TGCGCCAGCAGCTTGGAACTAGCGGTGGAAGATACGCAGTATTTT.